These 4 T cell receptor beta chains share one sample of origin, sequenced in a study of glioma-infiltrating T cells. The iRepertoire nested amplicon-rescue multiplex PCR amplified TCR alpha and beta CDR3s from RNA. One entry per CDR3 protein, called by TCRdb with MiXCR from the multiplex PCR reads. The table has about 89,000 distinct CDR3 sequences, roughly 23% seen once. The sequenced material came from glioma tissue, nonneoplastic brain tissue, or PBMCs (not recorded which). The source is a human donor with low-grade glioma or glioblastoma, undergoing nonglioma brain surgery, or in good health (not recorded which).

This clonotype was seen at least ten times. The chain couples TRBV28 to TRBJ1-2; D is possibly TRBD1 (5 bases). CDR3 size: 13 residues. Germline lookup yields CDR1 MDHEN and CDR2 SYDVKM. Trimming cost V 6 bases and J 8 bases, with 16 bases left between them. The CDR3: CASSLGGLRGYTF. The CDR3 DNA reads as TGTGCCAGCAGCCTGGGGGGACTCAGAGGCTACACCTTC.

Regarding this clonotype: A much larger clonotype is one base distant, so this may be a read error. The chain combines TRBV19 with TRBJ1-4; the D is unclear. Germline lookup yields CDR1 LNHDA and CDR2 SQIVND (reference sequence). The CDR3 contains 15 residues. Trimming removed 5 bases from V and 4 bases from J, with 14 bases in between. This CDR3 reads CASSPPIGINEKLFF. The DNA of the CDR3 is TGTGCCAGTAGTCCCCCGATAGGGATTAATGAAAAACTGTTTTTT.

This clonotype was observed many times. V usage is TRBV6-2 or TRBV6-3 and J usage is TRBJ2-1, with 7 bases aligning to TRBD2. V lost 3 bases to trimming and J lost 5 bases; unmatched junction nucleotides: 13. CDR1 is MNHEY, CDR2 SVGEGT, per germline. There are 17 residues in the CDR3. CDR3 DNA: TGTGCCAGCAGTTATTATCCTAGCGGCTCCCGAGACAATGAGCAGTTCTTC. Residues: CASSYYPSGSRDNEQFF.

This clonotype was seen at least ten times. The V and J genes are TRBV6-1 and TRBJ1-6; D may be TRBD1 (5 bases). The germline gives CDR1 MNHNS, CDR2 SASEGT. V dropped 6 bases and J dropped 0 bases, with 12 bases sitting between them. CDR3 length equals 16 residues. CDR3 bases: TGTGCCAGCAGAGCCGACAGAAGCTCCTATAATTCACCCCTCCACTTT. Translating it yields CASRADRSSYNSPLHF.